This TCR beta chain was sequenced during a study of cytomegalovirus exposure and HLA in healthy donors (dated by TCRdb to the late 2010s). Context from the whole study: In an earlier analysis of 587 of the donors, 276 Gb of sequence data and some 100 million unique TCR beta sequences from about 179 million T cells were reported. An early release covering some 640 HLA-typed donors comprised about 300 gigabases of sequencing data and some 79 million unique TCR sequences. Among the approximately 400 genotyped donors, 75% to 90% belonged to the genetic ancestry cluster associated with self-reported Caucasian donors. The study aimed to test whether cataloging public T cell receptors could reveal signatures of past pathogen exposure. Using immunosequencing, the study profiled T cell repertoires from about 620 subjects and related those repertoires to cytomegalovirus serostatus. A separate validation cohort of over 95 different subjects was used in addition to the 666-subject first cohort. To predict cytomegalovirus infection status, the study brought together high-throughput TCR immunosequencing, statistical association of individual TCRs with disease status, and machine learning. A later analysis re-analyzed previously published TCR beta repertoires from 500 to 700 donors and added high-resolution HLA genotyping to study TCR occurrence patterns. In the later analysis, no new phenotypic data were used to find candidate immune exposures; instead, reliance was placed on TCR beta sequences and their occurrence across donors. An earlier analysis of 587 of the donors used high-throughput TCR beta sequencing to judge whether each TCR beta V gene segment behaved as functional or pseudogenic. Alongside the repertoire data, information on donor age, sex, ethnicity and CMV serostatus was compiled. In a later genetic analysis, genome-wide SNP genotypes for about 55% of the roughly 700 donors were used, and that subset was treated as a discovery cohort. All discovery cohort repertoires had been generated using a single sequencing platform. HLA typing covered class I and class II loci at four-digit resolution. Typing coverage varied by locus: roughly 620-630 donors for A, B, C, DRB1 and DQB1; around 560 for DQA1; around 570 for DPA1; approximately 490 for DPB1. Because of strong linkage in the cohort, roughly five DR-DQ haplotypes were treated as single units for association and clustering. On average, roughly 240,000 unique TCR beta nucleotide sequences were sequenced per donor among about 400 genotyped donors of the cohort, with roughly 18% of those sequences being non-productive.

Comment on this clone: Its antigen remains undetermined. No much larger clone exists at a distance of one base, and base qualities are not known.

Trimming costs V 5 bases and J 10 bases, and their ends lie 15 bases apart. Spanning cysteine to phenylalanine, the CDR3 consists of 13 amino acids. Only the CDR3 region is kept as DNA, spanning 39 bases read in frame from base 1. The germline V gene provides CDR1 SGHVS and CDR2 FNYEAQ. Overall study results and their limits: The classifier was reported to diagnose cytomegalovirus status with high specificity and sensitivity in both the original and validation cohorts. In a later analysis, HLA-associated TCR beta chains showed more clonal expansion and lower generation probabilities than non-associated chains that were equally common. Correlated functional status among segregating V segments might be attributable to linkage disequilibrium, but an unknown experimental factor could not be ruled out. The earlier analysis of a few hundred of the donors excluded around 17 rarely observed V segments, including chromosome 9 orphons, because counts were too low. In an earlier analysis of under 600 of the donors, most TCR beta V segments were observed in productive rearrangements about 90% or about 30% of the time, broadly matching IMGT annotations. When HLA alleles, especially DR and DQ, strongly co-occurred, TCR associations were difficult to assign to individual alleles. In a later analysis, several top co-occurrence clusters were reported to appear linked to parvovirus B19, influenza, CMV and Epstein-Barr virus. V-gene and J-gene trimming of TCR beta chains was associated with a missense DCLRE1C variant in a later genetic analysis, and the association was replicated in an independent cohort. For the cohort, immune exposure information was limited to CMV serostatus. Across donors, most TCR sequences were observed very rarely, whereas some public TCRs were present in many individuals. Most CMV-associated TCR beta chains appeared to be HLA-restricted in a later analysis, and the HLA associations seemed to be driven largely by CMV exposure. A further reported finding was that TCR beta sequences accurately predicted the HLA-A and HLA-B alleles for most subjects in the first cohort. The 87-base-pair reads could not distinguish some IMGT-functional V segments, including TRBV6-2 and TRBV6-3, so those segments were excluded. Compared with the roughly 710-donor mean, donors in an Asian-associated ancestry cluster had fewer N-insertions in productive TCRs, according to a later genetic analysis. A cluster of highly shared sequence variants was judged likely to represent a technical artifact of the sequencing pipeline. Because some donors lacked HLA typing at each locus, the association tests relied only on the typed subset. In a later analysis, the rate of TCR association differed among HLA loci, with DRB1 alleles having the most associated TCRs and HLA-C alleles having the fewest. The presence/absence analyses assumed that sequencing depth was roughly uniform across donors, and that assumption may not be true. A few of the identified cytomegalovirus-associated TCR beta chains were confirmed in vitro to be specific for cytomegalovirus antigens. At a false discovery rate of 0.05, a later analysis linked about 16,000 TCR beta sequences to specific HLA alleles. Only TCR beta chains were sequenced in this cohort, and the absence of alpha or paired-chain data limited detectable features. The authors suggested that the approach could potentially be extended to other disease states and immunological phenotypes. In the study, 164 TCR beta chains were listed as associated with cytomegalovirus.

The library was built by means of the immunoSEQ multiplex PCR assay. For the multiplex PCR, a mixture combining 60 forward primers for TCR Vbeta segments and 13 reverse primers for TCR Jbeta segments was used. The CDR3 region of rearranged TCR beta genes was amplified from genomic DNA by a multiplex PCR assay. The Illumina HiSeq System was used to sequence the amplified TCR beta libraries as 87-base-pair reads. From the authors' description of their analysis: A later analysis counted about 80 million unique TCR beta chains across the 650 to 700 repertoires, and about 10 million of these chains were shared by at least two donors. To remove PCR and sequencing errors, raw reads were error-corrected and collapsed into unique sequences using a nearest-neighbor algorithm that merged closely related sequences. V, D and J gene segments were assigned by aligning CDR3 sequences to IMGT reference sequences. Each retained sequence needed at least a six-nucleotide match to both a V gene segment and a J gene segment. A rearrangement was called productive if the CDR3 had no stop codons and remained in frame with V and J, and every other rearrangement was called non-productive. Following IMGT convention, CDR3 was defined as the stretch from the second conserved V-encoded cysteine up to the conserved J-encoded phenylalanine. In an earlier analysis of around 540 of the donors, sequences lacking an unambiguous match to a single V gene segment were excluded. In an earlier analysis of several hundred of the donors, V segments were called functional above 56.7% productive rearrangements and were called segregating when the between-donor standard deviation exceeded 5%. A statistical classification framework was built for diagnosing cytomegalovirus status from the catalog of TCR beta chain sequences. A later analysis assigned V and J genes by comparing TCR nucleotide sequences with IMGT/GENE-DB human TR gene sequences. In a later analysis, CDR3 sequences and most-parsimonious VDJ recombination scenarios were assigned using the TCRdist pipeline. In a later analysis, each TCR beta chain was defined by its CDR3 amino acid sequence together with its V-gene family, and reads lacking a unique V-gene family were excluded. To address suspected cross-contamination and a sequencing artifact, a later analysis removed 592 highly shared, low-generation-probability nucleotide sequences. In a later analysis, a clonal expansion index was calculated for each public chain from normalized within-repertoire ranks of inferred template counts. In a later analysis, generation probabilities were computed using a VDJ recombination model fitted to out-of-frame rearrangements, and the results were checked against IGoR. In a later analysis, TCR-TCR, TCR-HLA and TCR-CMV co-occurrence was scored with hypergeometric tests, and a repertoire-size bias correction was applied to TCR pairs. To estimate false discovery rates, a later analysis permuted the HLA or CMV assignments 20 times. In a later analysis, co-occurring TCRs were grouped with DBSCAN, and TCRdist sequence similarity was added when clustering was performed within HLA-allele-positive subsets. For co-occurrence clustering, repertoires with fewer than 30,000 or more than 120,000 public chains were excluded, along with 5 or 6 repertoires with anomalous nucleotide sharing. Not all clones reach the TCRdb copy of this immuneACCESS table, which keeps in-frame sequences only. Checked studies attribute under half of the gap to unresolved V genes and leave the rest unexplained. Clone size and V and J calls were adopted from that table, with D and trimming inferred from the DNA. The sample contains approximately 150,000 clones, 77% of them found a single time. The top ten clonotypes cover about 2.4% of the sample.

In total, fewer than 750 healthy bone marrow donors made up the cohort. Cohort members were all nominally healthy when sampled, although unrecorded immune exposures were likely present. The donor was CMV seropositive and was included in the group of 289 seropositive cohort members. Each donor provided a peripheral blood sample, and peripheral blood mononuclear cells were used for TCR beta sequencing. The Qiagen DNeasy Blood Extraction Kit was used to extract genomic DNA from the blood cell samples. Sequenced material: PBMCs. This clonotype was sampled from a woman in her thirties or forties in good health and CMV-seropositive. Recombination joined TRBV7-6 with TRBJ2-1; no D gene call is confident. The DNA sequence is given as TGTGCCAGCAGCGATCAAATGAGGTCGGAGCAGTTCTTC. Its amino acids are CASSDQMRSEQFF.